Listed below are T cell receptor beta chains from one sample, sequenced in a study of Graves' ophthalmopathy and Graves' hyperthyroidism. TCRdb analysed the multiplex PCR reads with MiXCR anew, one entry per CDR3 protein. The table records approximately 700,000 distinct CDR3 sequences, about two fifths of them present only once. Source material: peripheral blood. Receptor source: an adult man with Graves' ophthalmopathy. Each CDR3 is given without its conserved first and last residue. A D gene is named only where the DNA matches it firmly.

CDR3: ASSVERATDNQETQY; D: .; V: TRBV9
CDR3: ASSFGGARGGQETQY; D: TRBD2; V: TRBV7-9
CDR3: SAEHRTSVYEQY; D: TRBD2; V: TRBV20-1
CDR3: ASSRWDINSPLH; D: .; V: TRBV5-4
CDR3: ASGLSGSIGELF; D: .; V: TRBV12-5
CDR3: SVGQGFLGGYT; D: TRBD1; V: TRBV29-1
CDR3: ASSTRTGGYGYT; D: TRBD1; V: TRBV19
CDR3: ASSPMRRSTGELF; D: .; V: TRBV18
CDR3: AISRDPAYEQY; D: .; V: TRBV10-3
CDR3: AKYGGGANEQF; D: TRBD2; V: TRBV2